Listed below are T cell receptor beta chains from one sample, sequenced in a study of T-cell memory formation after mild COVID-19. TCRdb used MiXCR to reprocess the 5' RACE reads, holding one entry per CDR3 protein. The repertoire holds roughly 400,000 distinct CDR3 sequences, with about a sixth as singletons. The sequenced sample consisted of PBMCs or a T cell subset sorted from them (not recorded which). The receptors originated from a man between 18 and 35 years old who had mild COVID-19 (a few samples of this study predate the infection). Cell type and time point are not known. The CDR3 runs from the conserved cysteine through the conserved F or W. A D gene is named only where the DNA matches it firmly. The size entry is marked missing in some rows and otherwise reads once, few, many or a size class.

D gene	V gene	clone size	J gene	CDR3 DNA	CDR3 protein
TRBD1	TRBV15	NA	TRBJ1-2	TGTGCCACCAGCAGGGGGGACAGAGATTATGGCTACACCTTC	CATSRGDRDYGYTF
NA	TRBV5-1	many	TRBJ2-3	TGCGCCAGCAGCTTGTCCAGTCTTGGAAGCACAGATACGCAGTATTTT	CASSLSSLGSTDTQYF
NA	TRBV7-8	NA	TRBJ2-7	TGTGCCAGCAGCCCCAGGGAAGGGGAGGACTACGAGCAGTACTTC	CASSPREGEDYEQYF
NA	TRBV12-5	few	TRBJ2-2	TGTGCTAGTGGTTTGGATAGAACAGGCCGCGGGGAGCTGTTTTTT	CASGLDRTGRGELFF
NA	TRBV9	NA	TRBJ2-3	TGTGCCAGCAGCGCTGAACTAGTGGCTACGCAGTATTTT	CASSAELVATQYF
TRBD2	TRBV5-1	many	TRBJ2-3	TGCGCCAGCAGCTTGGTGACTAGCGGGGGGGCAGATACGCAGTATTTT	CASSLVTSGGADTQYF
TRBD1	TRBV7-3	NA	TRBJ2-1	TGTGCCAGCCCCAGACAGGGGGCTTTCAATGAGCAGTTCTTC	CASPRQGAFNEQFF
TRBD1	TRBV11-2	few	TRBJ2-3	TGTGCCAGCAGCGAGGGGACAGGGGGCCTCACAGATACGCAGTATTTT	CASSEGTGGLTDTQYF
TRBD1	TRBV7-8	few	TRBJ2-3	TGTGCCAGCAGCTTGGGGGATACAGGGGGCGAAGATACGCAGTATTTT	CASSLGDTGGEDTQYF
TRBD1	TRBV10-3	NA	TRBJ2-1	TGTGCCATCAGCCCGGGACAGGGTCAGGGCAATGAGCAGTTCTTC	CAISPGQGQGNEQFF
TRBD1	TRBV6-6	few	TRBJ2-2	TGTGCCGGTCGACAGGGGCCGGACACCGGGGAGCTGTTTTTT	CAGRQGPDTGELFF
NA	TRBV15	few	TRBJ1-1	TGTGCCACCAGCAGAGGAAGGACGGGTCAGAACACTGAAGCTTTCTTT	CATSRGRTGQNTEAFF
NA	TRBV7-9	NA	TRBJ1-1	TGTGCCAGCAGCCCCGGCCTAAAGGGAAGGGGGAACACTGAAGCTTTCTTT	CASSPGLKGRGNTEAFF
NA	TRBV7-2	NA	TRBJ2-2	TGTGCCGGCCAGCAGACCCCTGGCGGGGAGCTGTTTTTT	CAGQQTPGGELFF
TRBD2	TRBV20-1	NA	TRBJ2-1	TGCAGTGCTTCACGGACTAGCGGGGGAGGATATCGCAATGAGCAGTTCTTC	CSASRTSGGGYRNEQFF
NA	TRBV15	NA	TRBJ2-5	TGTGCCACCAGCAGAGATCTGGGGCTTATCCAGACCCAGTACTTC	CATSRDLGLIQTQYF
TRBD2	TRBV10-3	few	TRBJ2-3	TGTGCCACCCGACTAGCGGGGGCAGGGGATACGCAGTATTTT	CATRLAGAGDTQYF
NA	TRBV6-5	NA	TRBJ2-7	TGTGCCAGCAGTTACGGGCAGATCTCCTACGAGCAGTACTTC	CASSYGQISYEQYF
NA	TRBV7-2	NA	TRBJ1-2	TGTGCCAGCAGCCCCTCGCCCACAGAGGCCAGCTCCTATGGCTACACCTTC	CASSPSPTEASSYGYTF
NA	TRBV12-3/TRBV12-4	NA	TRBJ2-3	TGTGCCAGCAGCCCACATGGGGTCCCAGATACGCAGTATTTT	CASSPHGVPDTQYF
TRBD1	TRBV6-5	NA	TRBJ1-2	TGTGCCAGCAGTTACCGACAGGGGCCGGCGGATGGCTACACCTTC	CASSYRQGPADGYTF
NA	TRBV3-1	NA	TRBJ2-7	TGTGCCAGCAGCCAAGCAAGGGGGGCCTACGAGCAGTACTTC	CASSQARGAYEQYF
NA	TRBV6-2/TRBV6-3	few	TRBJ1-5	TGTGCCAGCAGTCCTGGACGGACCGATCAGCCCCAGCATTTT	CASSPGRTDQPQHF
NA	TRBV18	NA	TRBJ1-5	TGTGCCAGCTCGGCGGGGGAGAATCAGCCCCAGCATTTT	CASSAGENQPQHF
TRBD2	TRBV29-1	many	TRBJ2-3	TGCAGCGTGGGTAGACTAGCGGCGGATACGCAGTATTTT	CSVGRLAADTQYF
NA	TRBV3-1	many	TRBJ2-1	TGTGCCAGCAGCCAAGTCAGAGACAATGAGCAGTTCTTC	CASSQVRDNEQFF
NA	TRBV29-1	few	TRBJ1-5	TGCAGCGTTGAAGTTGGACGGGATCAGCCCCAGCATTTT	CSVEVGRDQPQHF
NA	TRBV12-3/TRBV12-4	NA	TRBJ2-4	TGTGCCAGCAACGATAGCGGCAAAAACATTCAGTACTTC	CASNDSGKNIQYF
TRBD2	TRBV5-1	many	TRBJ2-2	TGCGCCAGCACCGGGGGGGCCGGCGGGGAGCTGTTTTTT	CASTGGAGGELFF
TRBD2	TRBV24-1	many	TRBJ2-1	TGTGCCACCAGTGACCGTCGAGCGGGGGGGCTGAATGAGCAGTTCTTC	CATSDRRAGGLNEQFF
TRBD1	TRBV20-1	many	TRBJ1-1	TGCAGTGCTAGAAATGGGGACAGGGAGGTCACTGAAGCTTTCTTT	CSARNGDREVTEAFF
NA	TRBV5-8	NA	TRBJ2-1	TGTGCCAGCAGCTTGGTGAGGGCCGATGAGCAGTTCTTC	CASSLVRADEQFF
NA	TRBV3-1	many	TRBJ2-7	TGTGCCAGCAGCCATGGGGGGACGGATTACGAGCAGTACTTC	CASSHGGTDYEQYF
TRBD1	TRBV25-1	few	TRBJ2-7	TGTGCCAGCAGTGCGGGACAGCCGGGGTCGTACGAGCAGTACTTC	CASSAGQPGSYEQYF
NA	TRBV11-2	few	TRBJ2-2	TGTGCCAGCAGCTTCTGGACTAACACCGGGGAGCTGTTTTTT	CASSFWTNTGELFF
NA	TRBV11-3	NA	TRBJ2-3	TGTGCCAGCAGCTTAGGTTACAGGTTACCCCTTCGCACAGATACGCAGTATTTT	CASSLGYRLPLRTDTQYF
NA	TRBV19	NA	TRBJ2-5	TGTGCCAGTAGTATGACTACGGGGGCGCGAGCGGAGACCCAGTACTTC	CASSMTTGARAETQYF
NA	TRBV28	few	TRBJ2-6	TGTGCCAGCAGTTATCCCTGGGCGACTGGGGCCAACGTCCTGACTTTC	CASSYPWATGANVLTF
NA	TRBV24-1	NA	TRBJ2-1	TGTGCCACCAGTGATTTGAGTCAGCCAAATGAGCAGTTCTTC	CATSDLSQPNEQFF
TRBD1	TRBV12-3/TRBV12-4	NA	TRBJ2-5	TGTGCCAGCAGCCCAATAGGCAGGGGGCTTGAGACCCAGTACTTC	CASSPIGRGLETQYF
NA	TRBV10-2	many	TRBJ2-3	TGCGCCAGCAGTGATGGGGGTACGCAGTATTTT	CASSDGGTQYF
NA	TRBV7-9	few	TRBJ2-5	TGTGCCACCGAGGGGTCACAAGAGACCCAGTACTTC	CATEGSQETQYF
NA	TRBV29-1	many	TRBJ2-3	TGCAGCGTTGCCAGGGCAAGGACAGATACGCAGTATTTT	CSVARARTDTQYF
NA	TRBV5-1	few	TRBJ2-7	TGCGCCAGCAGAAAGGTAAGGCCAACGGATATTTACGAGCAGTACTTC	CASRKVRPTDIYEQYF
NA	TRBV7-9	NA	TRBJ2-2	TGTGCCAGCAGCTCGCCTTCCAGGGCGGGCACCGGGGAGCTGTTTTTT	CASSSPSRAGTGELFF
NA	TRBV7-8	NA	TRBJ1-6	TGTGCCAGCAGCTTACAGGGCAATTATAATTCACCCCTCCACTTT	CASSLQGNYNSPLHF
TRBD2	TRBV5-1	NA	TRBJ2-5	TGCGCCAGCAGCTTCACGGGGGGTCGCCAAGAGACCCAGTACTTC	CASSFTGGRQETQYF
TRBD2	TRBV7-7	few	TRBJ2-5	TGTGCCAGCAGCTTAGGTCCAGCGGGGAGGCAAGAGACCCAGTACTTC	CASSLGPAGRQETQYF
NA	TRBV20-1	few	TRBJ1-2	TGCAGTGCCGAGGGGGGAAGGAACTATGGCTACACCTTC	CSAEGGRNYGYTF